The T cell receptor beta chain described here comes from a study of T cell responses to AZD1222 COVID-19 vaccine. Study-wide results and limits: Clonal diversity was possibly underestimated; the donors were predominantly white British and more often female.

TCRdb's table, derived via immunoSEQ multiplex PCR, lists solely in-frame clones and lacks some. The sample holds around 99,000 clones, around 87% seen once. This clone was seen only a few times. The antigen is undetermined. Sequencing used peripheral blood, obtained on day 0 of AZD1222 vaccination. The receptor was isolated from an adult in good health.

In DNA form, the CDR3 reads TGTGCCAGCAGCCGGGAGAGTAAAGAGACCCAGTACTTC. Amino acid sequence: CASSRESKETQYF. The chain has TRBV2 and TRBJ2-5; D might be TRBD2 (6 bases). Per germline, CDR1 SNHLY and CDR2 FYNNEI. V was trimmed by 6 bases and J by 3 bases, leaving 11 bases between them. This CDR3 contains 13 residues.